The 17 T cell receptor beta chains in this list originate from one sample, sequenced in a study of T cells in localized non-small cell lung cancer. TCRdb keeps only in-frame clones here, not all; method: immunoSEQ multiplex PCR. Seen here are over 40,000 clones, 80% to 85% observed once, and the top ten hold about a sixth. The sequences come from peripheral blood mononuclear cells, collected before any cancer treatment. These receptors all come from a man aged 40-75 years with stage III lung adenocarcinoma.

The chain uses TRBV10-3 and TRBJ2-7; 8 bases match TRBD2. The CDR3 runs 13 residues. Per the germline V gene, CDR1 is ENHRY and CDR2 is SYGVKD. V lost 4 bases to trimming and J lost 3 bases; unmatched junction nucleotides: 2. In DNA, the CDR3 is TGTGCCATCAGTGGACTAGCGAACTACGAGCAGTACTTC. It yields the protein CAISGLANYEQYF.

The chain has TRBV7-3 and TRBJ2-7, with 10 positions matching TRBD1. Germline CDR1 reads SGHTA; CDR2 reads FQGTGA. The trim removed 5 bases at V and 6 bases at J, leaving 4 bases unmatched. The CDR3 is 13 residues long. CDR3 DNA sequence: TGTGCCAGCAGCCCGACAGGGGGCGCCGAGCAGTACTTC. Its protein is CASSPTGGAEQYF.

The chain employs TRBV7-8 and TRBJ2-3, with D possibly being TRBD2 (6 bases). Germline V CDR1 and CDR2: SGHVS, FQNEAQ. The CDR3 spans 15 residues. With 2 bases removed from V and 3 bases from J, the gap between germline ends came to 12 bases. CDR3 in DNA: TGTGCCAGCAGCTTAAACGGGGGTGGGACAGATACGCAGTATTTT. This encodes CASSLNGGGTDTQYF.

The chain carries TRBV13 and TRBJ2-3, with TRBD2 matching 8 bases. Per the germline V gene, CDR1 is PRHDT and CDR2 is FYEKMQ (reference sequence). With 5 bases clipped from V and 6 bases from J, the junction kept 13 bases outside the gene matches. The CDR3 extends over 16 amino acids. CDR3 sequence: CASSHAGSGSVDTQYF. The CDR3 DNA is TGTGCCAGCAGCCACGCAGGAAGCGGGAGTGTGGATACGCAGTATTTT.

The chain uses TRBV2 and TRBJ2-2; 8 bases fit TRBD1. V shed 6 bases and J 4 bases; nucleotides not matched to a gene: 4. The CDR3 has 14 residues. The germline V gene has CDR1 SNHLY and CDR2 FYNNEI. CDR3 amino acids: CASSEGQATGELFF. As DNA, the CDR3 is TGTGCCAGCAGCGAGGGACAGGCCACCGGGGAGCTGTTTTTT. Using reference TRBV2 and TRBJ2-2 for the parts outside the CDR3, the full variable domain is EPEVTQTPSHQVTQMGQEVILRCVPISNHLYFYWYRQILGQKVEFLVSFYNNEISEKSEIFDDQFSVERPDGSNFTLKIRSTKLEDSAMYFCASSEGQATGELFFGEGSRLTVL.

The chain's CDR3 is CASSYKGAVEAFF. DNA of the CDR3: TGTGCCAGCTCCTATAAGGGGGCGGTCGAAGCTTTCTTT. V usage is TRBV7-9 and J usage is TRBJ1-1; 7 bases map to TRBD1. J gave up 8 bases and V 8 bases, and 11 bases lay outside the gene matches. CDR3 length equals 13 residues. Germline V gene sequence: CDR1 SEHNR, CDR2 FQNEAQ (reference sequence). The whole variable domain, remainder taken from reference TRBV7-9 and TRBJ1-1, is DTGVSQNPRHKITKRGQNVTFRCDPISEHNRLYWYRQTLGQGPEFLTYFQNEAQLEKSRLLSDRFSAERPKGSFSTLEIQRTEQGDSAMYLCASSYKGAVEAFFGQGTRLTVV.

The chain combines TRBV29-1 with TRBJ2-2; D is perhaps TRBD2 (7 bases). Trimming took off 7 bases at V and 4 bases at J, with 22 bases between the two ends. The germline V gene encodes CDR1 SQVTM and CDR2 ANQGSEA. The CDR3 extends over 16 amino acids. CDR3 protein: CSGTSSGGPGTGELFF. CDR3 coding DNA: TGCAGCGGTACAAGTTCCGGGGGGCCGGGCACCGGGGAGCTGTTTTTT.

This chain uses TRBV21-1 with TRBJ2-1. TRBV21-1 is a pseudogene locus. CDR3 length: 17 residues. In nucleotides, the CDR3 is TGTGCCAGCAGCCAACATCCCCTGCCGTTACGAGTAGATGAGCAGTTCTTC. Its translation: CASSQHPLPLRVDEQFF.

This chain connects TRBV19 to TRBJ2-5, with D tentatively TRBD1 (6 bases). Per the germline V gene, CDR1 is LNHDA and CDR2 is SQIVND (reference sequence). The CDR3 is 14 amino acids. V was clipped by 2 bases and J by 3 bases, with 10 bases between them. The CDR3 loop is CASSIRAGEETQYF. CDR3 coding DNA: TGTGCCAGTAGTATACGGGCAGGGGAAGAGACCCAGTACTTC.

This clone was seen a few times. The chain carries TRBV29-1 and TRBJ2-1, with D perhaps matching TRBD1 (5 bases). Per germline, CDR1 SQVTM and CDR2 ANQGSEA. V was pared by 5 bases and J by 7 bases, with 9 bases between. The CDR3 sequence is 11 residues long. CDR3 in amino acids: CSVSQGNEQFF. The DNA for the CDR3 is TGCAGCGTTAGTCAGGGTAATGAGCAGTTCTTC.

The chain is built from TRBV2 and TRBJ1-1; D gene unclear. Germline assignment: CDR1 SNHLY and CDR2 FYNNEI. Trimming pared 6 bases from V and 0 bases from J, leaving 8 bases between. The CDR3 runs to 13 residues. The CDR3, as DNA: TGTGCCAGCAGGGGAGACGTGAACACTGAAGCTTTCTTT. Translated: CASRGDVNTEAFF.

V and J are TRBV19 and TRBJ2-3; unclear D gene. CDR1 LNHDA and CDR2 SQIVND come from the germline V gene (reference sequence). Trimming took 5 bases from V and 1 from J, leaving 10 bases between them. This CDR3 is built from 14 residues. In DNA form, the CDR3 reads TGTGCCAGTAGTCTCAGGTTGGGCACAGATACGCAGTATTTT. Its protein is CASSLRLGTDTQYF.

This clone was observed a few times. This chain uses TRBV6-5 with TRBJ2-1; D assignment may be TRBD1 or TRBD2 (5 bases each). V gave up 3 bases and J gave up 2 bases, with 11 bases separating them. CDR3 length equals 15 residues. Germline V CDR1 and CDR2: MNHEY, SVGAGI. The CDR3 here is CASSYEGPTYNEQFF. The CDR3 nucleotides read TGTGCCAGCAGTTATGAGGGGCCCACCTACAATGAGCAGTTCTTC.

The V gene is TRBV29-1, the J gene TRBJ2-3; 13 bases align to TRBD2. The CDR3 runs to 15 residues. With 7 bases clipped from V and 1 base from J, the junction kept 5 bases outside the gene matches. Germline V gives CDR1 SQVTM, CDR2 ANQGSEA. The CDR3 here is CSAGTSGVGTDTQYF. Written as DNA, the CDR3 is TGCAGCGCCGGGACTAGCGGGGTTGGCACAGATACGCAGTATTTT.

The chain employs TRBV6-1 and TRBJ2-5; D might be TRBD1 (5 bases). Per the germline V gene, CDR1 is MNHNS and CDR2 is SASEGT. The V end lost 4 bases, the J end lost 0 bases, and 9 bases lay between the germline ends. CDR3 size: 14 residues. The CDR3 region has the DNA TGTGCCAGCAGTGCCGACAGAAACCAAGAGACCCAGTACTTC. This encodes CASSADRNQETQYF.

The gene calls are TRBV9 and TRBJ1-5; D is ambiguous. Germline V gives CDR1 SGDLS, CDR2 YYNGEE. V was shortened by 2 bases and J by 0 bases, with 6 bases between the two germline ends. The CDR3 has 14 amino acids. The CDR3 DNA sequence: TGTGCCAGCAGCGTCGACGGTAGCAATCAGCCCCAGCATTTT. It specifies CASSVDGSNQPQHF.

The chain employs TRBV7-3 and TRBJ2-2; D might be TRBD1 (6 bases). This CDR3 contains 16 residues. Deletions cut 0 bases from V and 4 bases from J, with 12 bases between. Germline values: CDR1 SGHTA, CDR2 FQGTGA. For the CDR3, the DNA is TGTGCCAGCAGCTTAACTCAGGGGCTCCTCACCGGGGAGCTGTTTTTT. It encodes CASSLTQGLLTGELFF.